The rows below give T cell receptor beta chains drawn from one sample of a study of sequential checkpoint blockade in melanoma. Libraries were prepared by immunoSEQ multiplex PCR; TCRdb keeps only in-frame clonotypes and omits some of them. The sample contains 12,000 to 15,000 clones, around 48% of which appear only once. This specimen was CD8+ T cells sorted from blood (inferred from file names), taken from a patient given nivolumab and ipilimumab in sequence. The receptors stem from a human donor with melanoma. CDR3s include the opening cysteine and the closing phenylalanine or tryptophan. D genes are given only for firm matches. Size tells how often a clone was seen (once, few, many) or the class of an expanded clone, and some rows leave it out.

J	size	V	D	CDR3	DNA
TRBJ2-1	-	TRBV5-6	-	CASSLSWANNEQFF	TGTGCCAGCAGCTTGTCCTGGGCAAACAATGAGCAGTTCTTC
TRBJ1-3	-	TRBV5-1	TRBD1	CASSSPGTGANTIYF	TGCGCCAGCAGCTCTCCCGGGACAGGGGCCAACACCATATATTTT
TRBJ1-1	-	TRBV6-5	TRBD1	CASSTPQGRNTEAFF	TGTGCCAGCAGTACGCCACAGGGGCGGAACACTGAAGCTTTCTTT
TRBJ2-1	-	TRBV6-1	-	CASSYGNEQFF	TGTGCCAGCAGTTACGGGAATGAGCAGTTCTTC
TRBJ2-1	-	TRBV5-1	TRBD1	CASSSNTPGGLAVGQFF	TGCGCCAGCAGCTCGAACACACCAGGGGGCCTCGCCGTTGGGCAGTTCTTC
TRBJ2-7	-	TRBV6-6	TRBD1	CASSYGTGSHEQYF	TGTGCCAGCAGTTACGGGACAGGGTCCCACGAGCAGTACTTC
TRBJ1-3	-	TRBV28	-	CASSFDDPARSYTIYF	TGTGCCAGCAGTTTTGATGACCCTGCCAGGTCGTACACCATATATTTT
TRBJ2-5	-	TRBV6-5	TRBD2	CASSPAGGPGETQYF	TGTGCCAGCAGTCCAGCGGGAGGGCCGGGGGAGACCCAGTACTTC
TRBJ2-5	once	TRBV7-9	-	CASSLRVETQYF	TGTGCCAGCAGCCTCCGTGTGGAGACCCAGTACTTC
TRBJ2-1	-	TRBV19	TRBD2	CASREAGGPYNEQFF	TGTGCCAGTAGGGAAGCGGGAGGGCCGTACAATGAGCAGTTCTTC
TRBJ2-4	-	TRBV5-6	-	CASSLAQQVQYF	TGTGCCAGCAGCTTGGCCCAGCAGGTTCAGTACTTC
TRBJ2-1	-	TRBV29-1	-	CSVPSGTPHEQFF	TGCAGCGTACCATCCGGGACACCCCATGAGCAGTTCTTC
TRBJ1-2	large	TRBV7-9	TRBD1	CASSPGQGAYGYTF	TGTGCCAGCAGCCCGGGACAGGGGGCGTATGGCTACACCTTC
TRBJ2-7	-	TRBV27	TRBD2	CASSWSGAVREQYF	TGTGCCAGCAGTTGGAGCGGGGCCGTGAGGGAGCAGTACTTC
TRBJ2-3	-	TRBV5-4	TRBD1	CATGTETTDTQYF	TGTGCCACCGGGACAGAGACCACAGATACGCAGTATTTT
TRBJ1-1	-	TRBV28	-	CASSLVQVYTEAFF	TGTGCCAGCAGTTTAGTCCAGGTGTACACTGAAGCTTTCTTT
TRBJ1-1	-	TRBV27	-	CASRPWGPGTEAFF	TGTGCCAGCAGACCCTGGGGGCCGGGCACTGAAGCTTTCTTT
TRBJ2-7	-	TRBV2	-	CASSESEGTVFNEQYF	TGTGCCAGCAGTGAAAGCGAGGGTACCGTTTTCAACGAGCAGTACTTC
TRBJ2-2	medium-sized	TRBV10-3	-	CAISQSGELFF	TGTGCCATCAGTCAATCCGGGGAGCTGTTTTTT
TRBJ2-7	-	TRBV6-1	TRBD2	CASSDSSGSSYEQYF	TGTGCCAGCAGTGATTCTAGCGGAAGCTCCTACGAGCAGTACTTC
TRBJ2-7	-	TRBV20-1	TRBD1	CSANLQGALYF	TGCAGTGCTAACCTGCAGGGGGCGCTGTACTTC
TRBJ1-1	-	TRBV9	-	CASSSGTNTEAFF	TGTGCCAGCAGCTCGGGGACAAACACTGAAGCTTTCTTT
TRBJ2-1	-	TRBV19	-	CASSIALYNEQFF	TGTGCCAGTAGTATAGCCCTCTACAATGAGCAGTTCTTC
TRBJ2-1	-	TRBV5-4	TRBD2	CASSFIGGALEQFF	TGTGCCAGCAGCTTTATCGGGGGGGCCCTTGAGCAGTTCTTC